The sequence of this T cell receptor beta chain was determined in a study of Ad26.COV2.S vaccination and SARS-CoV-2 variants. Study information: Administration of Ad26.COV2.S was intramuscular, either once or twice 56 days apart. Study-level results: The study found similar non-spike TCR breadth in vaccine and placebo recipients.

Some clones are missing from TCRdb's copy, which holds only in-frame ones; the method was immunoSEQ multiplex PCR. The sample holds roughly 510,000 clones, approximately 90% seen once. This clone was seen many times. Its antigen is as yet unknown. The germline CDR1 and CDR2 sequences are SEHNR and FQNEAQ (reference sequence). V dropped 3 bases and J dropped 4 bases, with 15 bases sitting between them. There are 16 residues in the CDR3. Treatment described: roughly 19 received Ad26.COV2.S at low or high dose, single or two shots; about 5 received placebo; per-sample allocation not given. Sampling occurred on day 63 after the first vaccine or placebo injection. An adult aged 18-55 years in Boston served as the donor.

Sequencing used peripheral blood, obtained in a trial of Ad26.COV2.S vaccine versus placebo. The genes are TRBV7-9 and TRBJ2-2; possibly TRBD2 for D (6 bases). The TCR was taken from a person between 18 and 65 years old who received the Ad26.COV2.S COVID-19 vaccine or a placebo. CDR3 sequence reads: CASSFDHGGRTGELFF. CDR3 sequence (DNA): TGTGCCAGCAGCTTCGACCACGGGGGACGCACCGGGGAGCTGTTTTTT.